The sequence of this T cell receptor (beta chain) was determined in a study of blood T cell repertoires in COVID-19. With 0 bases removed from V and 15 bases from J, the gap between germline ends came to 16 bases. The CDR3 sequence is 14 residues long. Germline CDR1 and CDR2: SGDLS and YYNGEE. Sequencing was performed with immunoSEQ multiplex PCR; in TCRdb, only in-frame clones are kept and a portion is missing. Of 350,000 or so clones in the sample, 92% were seen once. V usage is TRBV9 and J usage is TRBJ1-6, with a possible D match to TRBD1 (5 bases). The source is a woman younger than 45 who had recovered from COVID-19. Material for sequencing was PBMCs or T cells enriched from blood (not recorded which). CDR3 loop: CASSVASEGIGLHF. The DNA for the CDR3 is TGTGCCAGCAGCGTAGCTTCGGAGGGGATAGGCCTCCACTTT.